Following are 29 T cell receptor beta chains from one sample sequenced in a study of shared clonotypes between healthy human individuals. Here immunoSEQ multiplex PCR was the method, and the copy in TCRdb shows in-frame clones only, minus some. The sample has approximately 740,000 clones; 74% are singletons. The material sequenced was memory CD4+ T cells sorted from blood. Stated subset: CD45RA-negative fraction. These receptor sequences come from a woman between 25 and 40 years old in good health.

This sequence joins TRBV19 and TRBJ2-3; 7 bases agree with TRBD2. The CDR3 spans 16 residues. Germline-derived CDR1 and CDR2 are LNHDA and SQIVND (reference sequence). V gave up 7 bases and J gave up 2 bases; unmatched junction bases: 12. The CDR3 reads CASTNQPGLLTDTQYF. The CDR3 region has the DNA TGTGCCAGTACCAACCAACCGGGACTACTCACAGATACGCAGTATTTT. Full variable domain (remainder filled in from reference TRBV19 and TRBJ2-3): DGGITQSPKYLFRKEGQNVTLSCEQNLNHDAMYWYRQDPGQGLRLIYYSQIVNDFQKGDIAEGYSVSREKKESFPLTVTSAQKNPTAFYLCASTNQPGLLTDTQYFGPGTRLTVL.

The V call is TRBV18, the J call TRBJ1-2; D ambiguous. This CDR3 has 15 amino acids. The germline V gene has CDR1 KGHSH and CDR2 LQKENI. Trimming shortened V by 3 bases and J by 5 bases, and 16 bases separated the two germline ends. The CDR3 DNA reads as TGTGCCAGCTCACCTTCCGCGACATCCTCTTATGGCTACACCTTC. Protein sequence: CASSPSATSSYGYTF.

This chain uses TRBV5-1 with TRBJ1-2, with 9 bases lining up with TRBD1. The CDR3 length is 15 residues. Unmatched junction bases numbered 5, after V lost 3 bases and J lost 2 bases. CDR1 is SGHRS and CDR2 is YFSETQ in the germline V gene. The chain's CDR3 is CASSSAGTGNYGYTF. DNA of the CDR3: TGCGCCAGCAGCTCGGCGGGGACAGGGAACTATGGCTACACCTTC.

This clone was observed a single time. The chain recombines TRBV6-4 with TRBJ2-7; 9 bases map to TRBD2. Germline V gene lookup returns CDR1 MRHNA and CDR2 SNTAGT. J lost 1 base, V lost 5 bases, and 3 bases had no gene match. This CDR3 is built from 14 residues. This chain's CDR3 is CASSTTSGSYEQYF. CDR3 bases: TGTGCCAGCAGTACGACTAGCGGATCCTACGAGCAGTACTTC.

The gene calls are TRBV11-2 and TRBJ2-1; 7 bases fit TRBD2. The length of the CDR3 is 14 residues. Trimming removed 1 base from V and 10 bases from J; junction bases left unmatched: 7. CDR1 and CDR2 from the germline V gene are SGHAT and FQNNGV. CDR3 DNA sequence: TGTGCCAGCAGCTTAGTCTACAAACTAGCGGAGCAGTTCTTC. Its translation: CASSLVYKLAEQFF.

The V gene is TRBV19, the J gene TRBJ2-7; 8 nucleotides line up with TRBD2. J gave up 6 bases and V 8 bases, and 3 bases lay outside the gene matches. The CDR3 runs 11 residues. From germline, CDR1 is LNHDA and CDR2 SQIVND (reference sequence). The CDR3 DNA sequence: TGTGCCAGTTCCCTAGCGGGCGAGCAGTACTTC. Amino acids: CASSLAGEQYF.

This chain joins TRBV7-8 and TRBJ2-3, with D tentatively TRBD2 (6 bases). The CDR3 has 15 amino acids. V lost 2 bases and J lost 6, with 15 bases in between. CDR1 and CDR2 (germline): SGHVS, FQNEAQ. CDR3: CASSLSPGGWDTQYF. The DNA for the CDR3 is TGTGCCAGCAGCTTATCCCCCGGAGGGTGGGATACGCAGTATTTT. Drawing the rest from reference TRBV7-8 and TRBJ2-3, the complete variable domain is GAGVSQSPRYKVAKRGQDVALRCDPISGHVSLFWYQQALGQGPEFLTYFQNEAQLDKSGLPSDRFFAERPEGSVSTLKIQRTQQEDSAVYLCASSLSPGGWDTQYFGPGTRLTVL.

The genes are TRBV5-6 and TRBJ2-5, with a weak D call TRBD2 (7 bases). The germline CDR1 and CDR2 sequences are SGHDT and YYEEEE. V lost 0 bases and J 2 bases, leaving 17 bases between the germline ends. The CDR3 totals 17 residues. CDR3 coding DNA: TGTGCCAGCAGCTTGGCCGCGGGGGCGGCCATACAAGAGACCCAGTACTTC. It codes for CASSLAAGAAIQETQYF.

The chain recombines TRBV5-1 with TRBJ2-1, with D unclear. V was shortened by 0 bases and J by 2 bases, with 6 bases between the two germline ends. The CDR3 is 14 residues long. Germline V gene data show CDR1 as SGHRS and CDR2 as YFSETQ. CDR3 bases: TGCGCCAGCAGCTTGGGGAGTGCCTACAATGAGCAGTTCTTC. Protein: CASSLGSAYNEQFF. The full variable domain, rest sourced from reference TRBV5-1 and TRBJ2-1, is KAGVTQTPRYLIKTRGQQVTLSCSPISGHRSVSWYQQTPGQGLQFLFEYFSETQRNKGNFPGRFSGRQFSNSRSEMNVSTLELGDSALYLCASSLGSAYNEQFFGPGTRLTVL.

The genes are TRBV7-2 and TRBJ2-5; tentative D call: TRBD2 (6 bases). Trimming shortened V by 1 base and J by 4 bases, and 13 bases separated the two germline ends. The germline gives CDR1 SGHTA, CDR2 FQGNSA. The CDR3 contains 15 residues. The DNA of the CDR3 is TGTGCCAGCAGCTTAGTTTGGGGCGGGGTAGAGACCCAGTACTTC. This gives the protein CASSLVWGGVETQYF.

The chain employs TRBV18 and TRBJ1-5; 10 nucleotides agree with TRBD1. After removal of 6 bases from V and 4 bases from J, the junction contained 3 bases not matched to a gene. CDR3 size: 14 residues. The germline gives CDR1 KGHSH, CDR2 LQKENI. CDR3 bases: TGTGCCAGCTCGGGGGACAGGGGAAATCAGCCCCAGCATTTT. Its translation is CASSGDRGNQPQHF.

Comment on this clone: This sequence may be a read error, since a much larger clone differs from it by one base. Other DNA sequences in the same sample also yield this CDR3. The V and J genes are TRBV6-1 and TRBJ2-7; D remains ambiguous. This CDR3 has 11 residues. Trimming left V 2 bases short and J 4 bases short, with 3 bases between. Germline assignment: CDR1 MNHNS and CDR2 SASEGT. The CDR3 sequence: CASSERYEQYF. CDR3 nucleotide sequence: TGTGCCAGCAGTGAACGGTACGAGCAGTACTTC.

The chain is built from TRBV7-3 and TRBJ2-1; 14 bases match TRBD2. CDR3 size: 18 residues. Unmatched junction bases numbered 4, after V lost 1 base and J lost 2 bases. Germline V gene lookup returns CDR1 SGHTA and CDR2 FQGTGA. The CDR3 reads CASSLRLAGGMAYNEQFF. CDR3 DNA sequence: TGTGCCAGCAGCTTAAGACTAGCGGGAGGGATGGCCTACAATGAGCAGTTCTTC.

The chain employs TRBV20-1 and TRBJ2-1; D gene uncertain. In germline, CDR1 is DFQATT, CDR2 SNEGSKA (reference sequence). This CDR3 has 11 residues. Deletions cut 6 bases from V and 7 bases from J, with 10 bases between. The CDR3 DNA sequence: TGCAGTGCGGAGCCTCGGAATGAGCAGTTCTTC. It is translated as CSAEPRNEQFF.

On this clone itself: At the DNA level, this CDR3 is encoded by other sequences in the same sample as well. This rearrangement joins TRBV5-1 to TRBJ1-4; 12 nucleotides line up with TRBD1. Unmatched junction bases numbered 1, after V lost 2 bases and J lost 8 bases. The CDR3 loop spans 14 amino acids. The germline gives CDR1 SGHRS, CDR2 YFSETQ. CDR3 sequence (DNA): TGCGCCAGCAGCTTCGGGACAGGGGGCGAAAAACTGTTTTTT. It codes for CASSFGTGGEKLFF.

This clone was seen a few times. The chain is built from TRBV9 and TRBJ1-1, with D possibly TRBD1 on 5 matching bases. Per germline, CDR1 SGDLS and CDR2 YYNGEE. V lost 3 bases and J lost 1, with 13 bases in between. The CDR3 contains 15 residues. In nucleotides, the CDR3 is TGTGCCAGCAGCGCGACAGTCTTGGAGAACACTGAAGCTTTCTTT. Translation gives CASSATVLENTEAFF.

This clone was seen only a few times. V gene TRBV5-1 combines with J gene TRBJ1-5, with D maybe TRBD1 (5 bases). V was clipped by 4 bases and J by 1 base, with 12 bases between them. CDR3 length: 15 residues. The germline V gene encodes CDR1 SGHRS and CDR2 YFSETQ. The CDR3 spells CASSRDRASNQPQHF. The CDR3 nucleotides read TGCGCCAGCAGCAGAGACAGAGCGAGCAATCAGCCCCAGCATTTT.

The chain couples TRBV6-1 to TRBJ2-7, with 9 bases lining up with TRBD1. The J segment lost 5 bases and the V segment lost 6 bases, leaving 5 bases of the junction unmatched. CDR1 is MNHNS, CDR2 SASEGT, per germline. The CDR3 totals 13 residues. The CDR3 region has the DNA TGTGCCAGCAGCTACAGGGGGCTGGACGAGCAGTACTTC. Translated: CASSYRGLDEQYF.

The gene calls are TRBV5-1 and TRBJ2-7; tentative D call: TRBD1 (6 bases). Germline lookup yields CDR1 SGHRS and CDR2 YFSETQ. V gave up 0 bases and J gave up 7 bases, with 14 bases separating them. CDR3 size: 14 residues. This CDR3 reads CASSLGTETLEQYF. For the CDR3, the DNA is TGCGCCAGCAGCTTGGGGACAGAGACTTTGGAGCAGTACTTC.

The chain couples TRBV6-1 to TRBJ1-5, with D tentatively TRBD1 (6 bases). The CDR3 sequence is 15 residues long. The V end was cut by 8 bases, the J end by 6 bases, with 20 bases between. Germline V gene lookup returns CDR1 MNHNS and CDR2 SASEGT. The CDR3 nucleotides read TGTGCCAGCGGCCGGAATGTACAGGGCAGTCAGCCCCAGCATTTT. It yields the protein CASGRNVQGSQPQHF.

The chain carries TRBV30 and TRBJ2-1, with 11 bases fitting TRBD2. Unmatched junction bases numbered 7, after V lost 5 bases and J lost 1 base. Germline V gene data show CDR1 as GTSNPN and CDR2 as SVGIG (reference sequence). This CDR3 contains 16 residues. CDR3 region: CAWDPTSGVSYNEQFF. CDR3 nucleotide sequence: TGTGCCTGGGACCCGACTAGCGGGGTTTCCTACAATGAGCAGTTCTTC. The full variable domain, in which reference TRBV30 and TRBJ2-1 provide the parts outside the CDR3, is SQTIHQWPATLVQPVGSPLSLECTVEGTSNPNLYWYRQAAGRGLQLLFYSVGIGQISSEVPQNLSASRPQDRQFILSSKKLLLSDSGFYLCAWDPTSGVSYNEQFFGPGTRLTVL.

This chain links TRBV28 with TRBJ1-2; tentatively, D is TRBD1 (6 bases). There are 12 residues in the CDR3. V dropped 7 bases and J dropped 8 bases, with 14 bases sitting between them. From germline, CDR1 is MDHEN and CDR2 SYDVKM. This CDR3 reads CASIQGRLGYTF. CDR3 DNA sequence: TGTGCCAGCATACAGGGACGTTTGGGCTACACCTTC.

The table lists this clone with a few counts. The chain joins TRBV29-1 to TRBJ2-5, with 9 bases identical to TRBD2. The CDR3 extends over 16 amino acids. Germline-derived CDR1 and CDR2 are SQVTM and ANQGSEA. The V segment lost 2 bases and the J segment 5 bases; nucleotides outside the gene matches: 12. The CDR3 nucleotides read TGCAGCGTTGAAAACCCGGGCGGGAGGGCCGTTGAGACCCAGTACTTC. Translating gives CSVENPGGRAVETQYF.

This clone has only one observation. For the CDR3, the DNA is TGCAGCGTTGAAGATGCAGGTGCCGAGCAGTACTTC. It is translated as CSVEDAGAEQYF. This rearrangement joins TRBV29-1 to TRBJ2-7; D is unresolved. The germline CDR1 and CDR2 sequences are SQVTM and ANQGSEA. CDR3 length: 12 amino acids. Trimming stripped 0 bases from V and 6 bases from J, with 9 bases between.

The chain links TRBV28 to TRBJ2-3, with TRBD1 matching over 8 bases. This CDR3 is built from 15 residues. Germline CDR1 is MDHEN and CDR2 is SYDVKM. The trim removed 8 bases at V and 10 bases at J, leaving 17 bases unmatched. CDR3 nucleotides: TGTGCCAGCTCAGGGGGCGGCCCAACGCGTACTGCGCAGTATTTT. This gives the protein CASSGGGPTRTAQYF.

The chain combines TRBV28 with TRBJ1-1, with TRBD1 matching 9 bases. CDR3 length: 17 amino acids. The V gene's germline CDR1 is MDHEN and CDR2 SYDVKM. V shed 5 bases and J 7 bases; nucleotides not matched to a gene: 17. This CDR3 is CASSPGQGFAGWGEAFF. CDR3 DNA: TGTGCCAGCAGTCCGGGACAGGGATTTGCAGGGTGGGGTGAAGCTTTCTTT. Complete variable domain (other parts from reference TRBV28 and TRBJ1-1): DVKVTQSSRYLVKRTGEKVFLECVQDMDHENMFWYRQDPGLGLRLIYFSYDVKMKEKGDIPEGYSVSREKKERFSLILESASTNQTSMYLCASSPGQGFAGWGEAFFGQGTRLTVV.

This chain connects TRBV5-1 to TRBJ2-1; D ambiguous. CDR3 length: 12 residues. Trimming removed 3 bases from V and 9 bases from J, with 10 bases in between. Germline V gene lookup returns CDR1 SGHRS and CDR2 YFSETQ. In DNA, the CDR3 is TGCGCCAGCAGCTGGGATGGCAGTGAGCAGTTCTTC. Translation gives CASSWDGSEQFF.

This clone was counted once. DNA of the CDR3: TGTGCCAGCAGTTTTCCCCCGGGAACTGGGGAGCTGTTTTTT. Protein: CASSFPPGTGELFF. V and J are TRBV27 and TRBJ2-2, with D tentatively TRBD2 (5 bases). From germline, CDR1 is MNHEY and CDR2 SMNVEV (reference sequence). V dropped 3 bases and J dropped 8 bases, with 13 bases sitting between them. CDR3 size: 14 residues.

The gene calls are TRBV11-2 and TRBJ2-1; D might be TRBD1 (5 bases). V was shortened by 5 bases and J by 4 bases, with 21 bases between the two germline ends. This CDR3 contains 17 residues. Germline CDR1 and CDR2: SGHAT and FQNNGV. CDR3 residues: CASSPKIQGSGYNEQFF. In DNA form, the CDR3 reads TGTGCCAGCAGCCCGAAAATTCAGGGTTCAGGGTACAATGAGCAGTTCTTC.